This is a list of T cell receptor beta chains from one sample in a study of T cell responses to AZD1222 COVID-19 vaccine. The protocol was immunoSEQ multiplex PCR, while the TCRdb copy is restricted to in-frame clones and leaves out a portion. The table lists 130,000 or so clones, 92% of them singletons. The sequencing here drew on peripheral blood, taken on day 0 of AZD1222 vaccination. The origin of the receptors is an adult in good health. Each CDR3 is given with its conserved first and last residue. The order of the fields is J gene, clone size, V gene, CDR3 length, CDR3 protein. A row's size may be missing; if present it is once, few, many or a size class.

J gene: TRBJ1-3; clone size: -; V gene: TRBV5-6; CDR3 length: 15; CDR3 protein: CASSNWGFAGNTIYF
J gene: TRBJ2-7; clone size: -; V gene: TRBV5-1; CDR3 length: 15; CDR3 protein: CASNDEGQGFYEQYF
J gene: TRBJ2-7; clone size: -; V gene: TRBV19; CDR3 length: 13; CDR3 protein: CASSVQGASEQYF
J gene: TRBJ2-7; clone size: few; V gene: TRBV6-1; CDR3 length: 15; CDR3 protein: CASSDPGGVFYEQYF
J gene: TRBJ1-2; clone size: -; V gene: TRBV7-7; CDR3 length: 14; CDR3 protein: CASSPTAVSRYYTF
J gene: TRBJ2-3; clone size: once; V gene: TRBV11-3; CDR3 length: 13; CDR3 protein: CASSPSRTDTQYF
J gene: TRBJ1-1; clone size: -; V gene: TRBV10-1; CDR3 length: 14; CDR3 protein: CASSEGGDLTEAFF
J gene: TRBJ1-2; clone size: -; V gene: TRBV28; CDR3 length: 17; CDR3 protein: CASSLGLLRGWNYGYTF
J gene: TRBJ1-2; clone size: -; V gene: TRBV7-2; CDR3 length: 13; CDR3 protein: CASSLGIMYGYTF
J gene: TRBJ1-1; clone size: -; V gene: TRBV5-6; CDR3 length: 13; CDR3 protein: CASSVNSDTEAFF
J gene: TRBJ2-3; clone size: -; V gene: TRBV13; CDR3 length: 15; CDR3 protein: CASSLVTGGADTQYF
J gene: TRBJ2-5; clone size: -; V gene: TRBV7-2; CDR3 length: 16; CDR3 protein: CASSSYGGAYQETQYF
J gene: TRBJ1-2; clone size: -; V gene: TRBV6-5; CDR3 length: 12; CDR3 protein: CATNRDNYGYTF
J gene: TRBJ1-2; clone size: -; V gene: TRBV11-2; CDR3 length: 15; CDR3 protein: CASSPGTGVNYGYTF
J gene: TRBJ2-7; clone size: -; V gene: TRBV7-9; CDR3 length: 16; CDR3 protein: CASSRTPGQSSYEQYF
J gene: TRBJ1-1; clone size: -; V gene: TRBV6-5; CDR3 length: 14; CDR3 protein: CASSRDSRNTEAFF
J gene: TRBJ2-5; clone size: -; V gene: TRBV7-8; CDR3 length: 17; CDR3 protein: CASSLSITSGNGETQYF
J gene: TRBJ2-1; clone size: -; V gene: TRBV9; CDR3 length: 14; CDR3 protein: CASSVGTGWNEQFF
J gene: TRBJ1-3; clone size: once; V gene: TRBV5-1; CDR3 length: 16; CDR3 protein: CASSFSREFSGNTIYF
J gene: TRBJ2-3; clone size: -; V gene: TRBV5-1; CDR3 length: 16; CDR3 protein: CASSSPPGQPQDTQYF
J gene: TRBJ2-6; clone size: -; V gene: TRBV2; CDR3 length: 15; CDR3 protein: CASTGASSGANVLTF
J gene: TRBJ1-2; clone size: -; V gene: TRBV5-1; CDR3 length: 14; CDR3 protein: CASSLYTGAHGYTF
J gene: TRBJ2-3; clone size: -; V gene: TRBV18; CDR3 length: 15; CDR3 protein: CASSPLNGGADTQYF
J gene: TRBJ2-7; clone size: few; V gene: TRBV7-7; CDR3 length: 13; CDR3 protein: CASSQGLTYEQYF
J gene: TRBJ1-6; clone size: -; V gene: TRBV7-6; CDR3 length: 17; CDR3 protein: CASSLAPAGLSLSPLHF
J gene: TRBJ2-2; clone size: -; V gene: TRBV9; CDR3 length: 15; CDR3 protein: CASSVVSSGAGELFF
J gene: TRBJ1-1; clone size: -; V gene: TRBV29-1; CDR3 length: 9; CDR3 protein: CSVNTEAFF
J gene: TRBJ1-5; clone size: once; V gene: TRBV2; CDR3 length: 15; CDR3 protein: CASSQGPDRNQPQHF
J gene: TRBJ1-6; clone size: -; V gene: TRBV9; CDR3 length: 15; CDR3 protein: CASSVGWGGNSALHF
J gene: TRBJ2-4; clone size: -; V gene: TRBV12-3/TRBV12-4; CDR3 length: 11; CDR3 protein: CASSLGAIQYF
J gene: TRBJ1-1; clone size: once; V gene: TRBV11-2; CDR3 length: 14; CDR3 protein: CASSLNVRDTEAFF
J gene: TRBJ2-7; clone size: once; V gene: TRBV11-2; CDR3 length: 14; CDR3 protein: CASSPDRVVYEQYF
J gene: TRBJ1-3; clone size: -; V gene: TRBV5-1; CDR3 length: 15; CDR3 protein: CASSLRYPSGNTIYF
J gene: TRBJ1-2; clone size: -; V gene: TRBV5-4; CDR3 length: 14; CDR3 protein: CASSLTEASGGYTF
J gene: TRBJ2-7; clone size: once; V gene: TRBV9; CDR3 length: 15; CDR3 protein: CASSVGGVGTYEQYF
J gene: TRBJ2-7; clone size: -; V gene: TRBV5-6; CDR3 length: 14; CDR3 protein: CASSLDVASYEQYF
J gene: TRBJ2-1; clone size: -; V gene: TRBV18; CDR3 length: 11; CDR3 protein: CASSEGGEQFF
J gene: TRBJ2-3; clone size: -; V gene: TRBV5-4; CDR3 length: 12; CDR3 protein: CASSLVLDTQYF
J gene: TRBJ1-5; clone size: -; V gene: TRBV18; CDR3 length: 14; CDR3 protein: CASSPSGFNQPQHF
J gene: TRBJ2-3; clone size: -; V gene: TRBV7-3; CDR3 length: 17; CDR3 protein: CASSNNRPGQYHDPQYF
J gene: TRBJ1-2; clone size: -; V gene: TRBV9; CDR3 length: 10; CDR3 protein: CASSGYGYTF
J gene: TRBJ1-5; clone size: -; V gene: TRBV11-3; CDR3 length: 15; CDR3 protein: CASSLEDPGNQPQHF
J gene: TRBJ2-3; clone size: -; V gene: TRBV14; CDR3 length: 15; CDR3 protein: CASSQMTSGGSTQYF
J gene: TRBJ2-4; clone size: -; V gene: TRBV27; CDR3 length: 15; CDR3 protein: CASSLSPGHLNIQYF
J gene: TRBJ1-2; clone size: -; V gene: TRBV29-1; CDR3 length: 11; CDR3 protein: CSVGTGGVYTF
J gene: TRBJ2-1; clone size: -; V gene: TRBV7-2; CDR3 length: 17; CDR3 protein: CASSSRKRGPSYNEQFF
J gene: TRBJ2-7; clone size: -; V gene: TRBV2; CDR3 length: 15; CDR3 protein: CASFGPDKGGFEQYF
J gene: TRBJ2-5; clone size: -; V gene: TRBV19; CDR3 length: 12; CDR3 protein: CASSIGGETQYF
J gene: TRBJ1-1; clone size: -; V gene: TRBV2; CDR3 length: 13; CDR3 protein: CASTPTMNTEAFF
J gene: TRBJ2-1; clone size: -; V gene: TRBV2; CDR3 length: 13; CDR3 protein: CASRADGDNEQFF
J gene: TRBJ2-2; clone size: -; V gene: TRBV7-2; CDR3 length: 16; CDR3 protein: CASSPPTGGSPGELFF
J gene: TRBJ2-7; clone size: once; V gene: TRBV5-4; CDR3 length: 11; CDR3 protein: CASSSSYEQYF
J gene: TRBJ2-1; clone size: -; V gene: TRBV5-1; CDR3 length: 16; CDR3 protein: CASSLTSALGVNEQFF
J gene: TRBJ1-4; clone size: -; V gene: TRBV3-1/TRBV3-2; CDR3 length: 15; CDR3 protein: CASSQELGAREKLFF
J gene: TRBJ1-2; clone size: -; V gene: TRBV28; CDR3 length: 14; CDR3 protein: CASSYGTANYGYTF
J gene: TRBJ1-4; clone size: -; V gene: TRBV5-6; CDR3 length: 12; CDR3 protein: CASSDINEKLFF
J gene: TRBJ1-1; clone size: -; V gene: TRBV1; CDR3 length: 16; CDR3 protein: CTSSQGAGTQATEAFF
J gene: TRBJ1-3; clone size: -; V gene: TRBV6-2/TRBV6-3; CDR3 length: 15; CDR3 protein: CASSRGTTSGNTIYF
J gene: TRBJ1-2; clone size: -; V gene: TRBV4-3; CDR3 length: 16; CDR3 protein: CASSQSRPPANYGYTF
J gene: TRBJ1-1; clone size: -; V gene: TRBV9; CDR3 length: 14; CDR3 protein: CASSVASTATEAFF